This TCR beta chain emerged from a study of CXCR3-negative and CXCR3-positive naive CD8 T cells. Naive CD8+ T cells were CD45RO-CCR7+CD27+CD95-. The CDR3 has 16 residues. Germline values: CDR1 SGDLS, CDR2 YYNGEE. Study-wide results and limits: For CXCR3-positive naive cells, TRB CDR3s were more hydrophobic than those of CXCR3-negative naive cells.

It was by 5' RACE with UMI labels that the TRB cDNA libraries were prepared. TCRdb re-analyzed the 5' RACE reads; it lists each CDR3 protein once, without DNA. Here the sample table reports some 64,000 distinct CDR3 sequences. Turning to this clonotype: The antigen is unknown.

Sequencing was carried out using naive CXCR3+ CD8+ T cells from blood. Indicated subset: CD45RO-CCR7+CD27+CD95- naive CD8+ T cells expressing CXCR3 (TNR3+). The rearrangement joins TRBV9 to TRBJ1-3. The clonotype comes from a human donor in good health. Some clones in this sample may be carry-over from other donors' samples. The chain's CDR3 is CASSAHMTGSGNTIYF.